What follows are 31 T cell receptor beta chains derived from one specimen sequenced in a study of identical twins. One entry per CDR3 protein results from TCRdb running MiXCR on the 5' RACE reads. The profile shows approximately 230,000 distinct CDR3 sequences, roughly 13% of them singletons. Input material: memory (CD45RO+) T cells sorted from blood. These receptors originate from a woman aged 18-29 years in good health.

This clonotype has more than one count but fewer than ten. The chain has TRBV5-1 and TRBJ2-5; no definite D call. Trimming cost V 3 bases and J 2 bases, with 5 bases left between them. This CDR3 comprises 12 residues. Germline V gene data show CDR1 as SGHRS and CDR2 as YFSETQ. The CDR3 protein is CASSSSQETQYF. CDR3 coding DNA: TGCGCCAGCAGCTCATCACAAGAGACCCAGTACTTC. The full variable domain, its missing parts supplied by reference TRBV5-1 and TRBJ2-5, is KAGVTQTPRYLIKTRGQQVTLSCSPISGHRSVSWYQQTPGQGLQFLFEYFSETQRNKGNFPGRFSGRQFSNSRSEMNVSTLELGDSALYLCASSSSQETQYFGPGTRLLVL.

This clonotype was seen many times. The V gene is TRBV6-1, the J gene TRBJ1-4; D remains unclear. Germline V gene sequence: CDR1 MNHNS, CDR2 SASEGT. The V gene lost 3 bases and the J gene lost 5 bases, with 10 bases spanning the gap. This CDR3 is 14 amino acids long. CDR3 amino acids: CASSDPAKNEKLFF. In DNA form, the CDR3 reads TGTGCCAGCAGTGATCCGGCGAAAAATGAAAAACTGTTTTTT.

The rearrangement uses TRBV29-1 and TRBJ2-7, with D possibly being TRBD1 (5 bases). The CDR3 contains 10 residues. Trimming left V 7 bases short and J 6 bases short, with 10 bases between. Germline assignment: CDR1 SQVTM and CDR2 ANQGSEA. This CDR3 reads CSARDAEQYF. Here the CDR3 DNA reads TGCAGCGCCAGGGATGCCGAGCAGTACTTC.

The J gene is TRBJ2-2, the V gene TRBV7-6, with D unresolved. CDR3 length equals 13 residues. Trimming took off 0 bases at V and 3 bases at J, with 2 bases between the two ends. Germline loops: CDR1 SGHVS, CDR2 FNYEAQ. The CDR3, as DNA: TGTGCCAGCAGCTTAGCGGACACCGGGGAGCTGTTTTTT. Amino acids: CASSLADTGELFF.

This clonotype was seen at least ten times. The CDR3 region has the DNA TGCGCCAGCAGCTTGGTGTCAAGCGGGGAGCTGTTTTTT. Protein sequence: CASSLVSSGELFF. V usage is TRBV5-1 and J usage is TRBJ2-2; D ambiguous. This CDR3 region has 13 residues. The germline CDR1 and CDR2 sequences are SGHRS and YFSETQ. The V and J ends lost 0 bases and 7 bases respectively, with 7 bases between them.

This clonotype was observed a few times. V gene TRBV6-2 or TRBV6-3 combines with J gene TRBJ2-4; TRBD2 might be the D (6 bases). With 2 bases removed from V and 7 bases from J, the gap between germline ends came to 9 bases. The CDR3 runs to 13 residues. CDR1 MNHEY and CDR2 SVGEGT come from the germline V gene. The CDR3 region has the DNA TGTGCCAGCAGTTACGGGACTGCCAACATTCAGTACTTC. It translates to CASSYGTANIQYF.

This chain links TRBV11-2 with TRBJ2-4, with 11 positions matching TRBD2. Germline CDR1 reads SGHAT; CDR2 reads FQNNGV. Trimming cost V 1 base and J 0 bases; bases outside gene matches: 5. This CDR3 is 18 amino acids long. The CDR3 DNA reads as TGTGCCAGCAGCTTAGTTAGCGGGGGGGCCGTAGCCAAAAACATTCAGTACTTC. Translation: CASSLVSGGAVAKNIQYF.

The chain employs TRBV11-3 and TRBJ2-7; the match to TRBD2 covers 7 bases. The CDR3 is 13 amino acids. The junction had 4 bases not matched to a gene; V was cut back by 3 bases and J by 5 bases. Germline loops: CDR1 SGHNT, CDR2 YENEEA. Here the CDR3 DNA reads TGTGCCAGCAGCTTGGGCGGGAGCCACGAGCAGTACTTC. This gives the protein CASSLGGSHEQYF.

This chain links TRBV7-6 with TRBJ2-5; 7 bases match TRBD1. The germline gives CDR1 SGHVS, CDR2 FNYEAQ. V lost 1 base, J lost 5 bases, and 13 bases stayed unmatched. The CDR3 is made up of 17 amino acids. In nucleotides, the CDR3 is TGTGCCAGCAGCTTAGAGGCAGGGGGACCCGGTAGGGAGACCCAGTACTTC. Translation gives CASSLEAGGPGRETQYF.

This clonotype was counted many times. The J gene is TRBJ2-3, the V gene TRBV5-1; weak D call: TRBD2 (5 bases). There are 14 residues in the CDR3. Trimming took 4 bases from V and 6 from J, leaving 15 bases between them. Germline CDR1 reads SGHRS; CDR2 reads YFSETQ. Written as DNA, the CDR3 is TGCGCCAGCAGCCCCGGACTGGTCCTGGATACGCAGTATTTT. It is translated as CASSPGLVLDTQYF.

A few counts support this clonotype. This chain uses TRBV12-3 or TRBV12-4 with TRBJ2-2; D possibly corresponds to TRBD1 (6 bases). V was cut by 3 bases and J by 7 bases, with 18 bases left in between. The CDR3 contains 16 residues. The CDR3 loop reads CASSLARGGFHGELFF. The CDR3, as DNA: TGTGCCAGCAGTTTGGCCAGGGGCGGTTTCCACGGGGAGCTGTTTTTT.

The V and J genes are TRBV6-1 and TRBJ1-2; 8 positions agree with TRBD1. CDR3 size: 16 residues. The V and J ends lost 0 bases and 2 bases, in that order; junction bases with no gene match: 5. CDR1 is MNHNS, CDR2 SASEGT, per germline. The CDR3 bases are TGTGCCAGCAGTGAAGCCTACGACAGGGGAAACTATGGCTACACCTTC. This codes for CASSEAYDRGNYGYTF.

This clonotype appeared many times. The chain links TRBV5-1 to TRBJ2-7; TRBD1 matches 10 bases. Germline CDR1 is SGHRS and CDR2 is YFSETQ. This CDR3 spans 13 amino acids. With 4 bases clipped from V and 7 bases from J, the junction kept 5 bases outside the gene matches. CDR3: CASSLDRGNEQYF. In DNA form, the CDR3 reads TGCGCCAGCAGCCTGGACAGGGGGAATGAGCAGTACTTC.

This clonotype was counted a few times. The chain joins TRBV7-2 to TRBJ1-2; D unclear. Germline V gene lookup returns CDR1 SGHTA and CDR2 FQGNSA. The CDR3 runs 13 residues. Trimming shortened V by 3 bases and J by 8 bases, and 13 bases separated the two germline ends. The chain's CDR3 is CASSFNQLEGYTF. Written as DNA, the CDR3 is TGTGCCAGCAGCTTTAATCAGTTGGAAGGCTACACCTTC. The full variable domain, rest sourced from reference TRBV7-2 and TRBJ1-2, is GAGVSQSPSNKVTEKGKDVELRCDPISGHTALYWYRQSLGQGLEFLIYFQGNSAPDKSGLPSDRFSAERTGGSVSTLTIQRTQQEDSAVYLCASSFNQLEGYTFGSGTRLTVV.

This clonotype was counted only a few times. The chain employs TRBV20-1 and TRBJ2-7, with 7 positions matching TRBD2. Germline assignment: CDR1 DFQATT and CDR2 SNEGSKA (reference sequence). This CDR3 spans 11 amino acids. Trimming removed 5 bases from V and 3 bases from J; junction bases left unmatched: 1. The CDR3 loop reads CSAGGGYEQYF. The CDR3 bases are TGCAGTGCTGGGGGGGGCTACGAGCAGTACTTC.

V gene TRBV3-1 combines with J gene TRBJ1-1, with D possibly being TRBD1 (6 bases). The CDR3 sequence is 14 residues long. The V gene lost 2 bases and the J gene lost 2 bases, with 9 bases spanning the gap. In germline, CDR1 is LGHDT, CDR2 YNNKEL (reference sequence). The CDR3 here is CASSQWGQNTEAFF. CDR3 DNA sequence: TGTGCCAGCAGCCAATGGGGACAAAACACTGAAGCTTTCTTT.

This chain uses TRBV5-1 with TRBJ2-1, with D perhaps matching TRBD1 or TRBD2 (5 bases each). The CDR3 sequence is 18 residues long. V was trimmed by 0 bases and J by 0 bases, leaving 16 bases between them. CDR1 is SGHRS, CDR2 YFSETQ, per germline. The CDR3 nucleotides read TGCGCCAGCAGCTTGGCCAATCTCGGGACGGGCTCCTACAATGAGCAGTTCTTC. It codes for CASSLANLGTGSYNEQFF.

This clonotype has more than one count but fewer than ten. The chain employs TRBV6-2 or TRBV6-3 and TRBJ2-1; 13 bases match TRBD2. The trim removed 8 bases at V and 6 bases at J, leaving 4 bases unmatched. This CDR3 has 14 amino acids. From germline, CDR1 is MNHEY and CDR2 SVGEGT. CDR3 nucleotides: TGTGCCAGCGGGGGACTAGCGGGAACCAATGAGCAGTTCTTC. Translating it yields CASGGLAGTNEQFF.

V gene TRBV2 combines with J gene TRBJ2-5; D not resolved. CDR1 SNHLY and CDR2 FYNNEI come from the germline V gene. The CDR3 has 12 residues. The V and J ends lost 1 base and 6 bases respectively, with 6 bases between them. Written as DNA, the CDR3 is TGTGCCAGCAGTGAAGAGATCCAGACCCAGTACTTC. Protein sequence: CASSEEIQTQYF.

The chain employs TRBV9 and TRBJ2-1; TRBD2 matches at 8 bases. CDR1 and CDR2 from the germline V gene are SGDLS and YYNGEE. This CDR3 contains 14 residues. With 0 bases clipped from V and 10 bases from J, the junction kept 6 bases outside the gene matches. The CDR3 nucleotides read TGTGCCAGCAGCGTAGAGGCGGGAGGAAGAGAGCAGTTCTTC. It encodes CASSVEAGGREQFF.

The V and J genes are TRBV28 and TRBJ1-1; weak D call: TRBD1 (5 bases). The germline V gene encodes CDR1 MDHEN and CDR2 SYDVKM. CDR3 length: 14 amino acids. Trimming stripped 5 bases from V and 0 bases from J, with 10 bases between. The CDR3 nucleotides are TGTGCCAGCAGTCCCCCGACAGTGAACACTGAAGCTTTCTTT. It specifies CASSPPTVNTEAFF.

This clonotype was found a few times. The CDR3 DNA reads TGTGCCAGCAGCTACCAGGGGGCCAAGGGATACTACGAGCAGTACTTC. Translated: CASSYQGAKGYYEQYF. This rearrangement joins TRBV7-2 to TRBJ2-7, with TRBD1 matching 8 bases. Trimming cost V 4 bases and J 3 bases; bases outside gene matches: 11. Per germline, CDR1 SGHTA and CDR2 FQGNSA. This CDR3 is 16 amino acids long.

This clonotype was counted between two and nine times. V is TRBV11-1 and J is TRBJ1-2, with D tentatively TRBD1 (6 bases). The V gene lost 2 bases and the J gene lost 4 bases, with 11 bases spanning the gap. The CDR3 runs to 14 residues. The V gene's germline CDR1 is SGHAT and CDR2 FQDESV (reference sequence). The CDR3 loop is CASSLKGGVYGYTF. CDR3 nucleotides: TGTGCCAGCAGCTTAAAGGGGGGAGTCTATGGCTACACCTTC.

This chain uses TRBV7-2 with TRBJ1-5; weak D call: TRBD1 (6 bases). The CDR3 consists of 15 residues. Germline assignment: CDR1 SGHTA and CDR2 FQGNSA. Trimming removed 1 base from V and 2 bases from J, with 9 bases in between. CDR3 sequence: CASSLGHRGNQPQHF. In DNA, the CDR3 is TGTGCCAGCAGCTTAGGGCACAGGGGCAATCAGCCCCAGCATTTT.

The chain carries TRBV7-9 and TRBJ2-1, with 9 positions matching TRBD2. The CDR3 runs 14 residues. Germline CDR1 is SEHNR and CDR2 is FQNEAQ (reference sequence). The V gene end was trimmed by 5 bases and the J gene end by 5 bases; junction bases not matched to a gene: 4. CDR3 DNA: TGTGCCAGCAGCCGTAGCGGGAGAAACAATGAGCAGTTCTTC. This encodes CASSRSGRNNEQFF. Full variable domain (outside the CDR3, taken from reference TRBV7-9 and TRBJ2-1): DTGVSQNPRHKITKRGQNVTFRCDPISEHNRLYWYRQTLGQGPEFLTYFQNEAQLEKSRLLSDRFSAERPKGSFSTLEIQRTEQGDSAMYLCASSRSGRNNEQFFGPGTRLTVL.

The rearrangement uses TRBV6-2 or TRBV6-3 and TRBJ1-2; D is uncertain. Trimming took off 3 bases at V and 8 bases at J, with 7 bases between the two ends. Germline values: CDR1 MNHEY, CDR2 SVGEGT. This CDR3 has 11 residues. The CDR3 nucleotides are TGTGCCAGCAGTTATACAGACGGCTACACCTTC. It codes for CASSYTDGYTF.

The chain couples TRBV28 to TRBJ2-3, with TRBD2 matching over 7 bases. With V trimmed by 7 bases and J by 6 bases, 13 bases remained unmatched. The CDR3 contains 15 residues. Germline V lookup: CDR1 MDHEN, CDR2 SYDVKM. The CDR3 nucleotides read TGTGCCAGCATCGCTAGACTAAGCGGGATTGATACGCAGTATTTT. Translated: CASIARLSGIDTQYF.

The chain joins TRBV20-1 to TRBJ2-3; TRBD1 aligns across 11 bases. The CDR3 contains 15 residues. Germline CDR1 DFQATT, CDR2 SNEGSKA (reference sequence). V lost 5 bases and J lost 0; bases outside the gene matches: 4. The CDR3 is CSAQDRGLSTDTQYF. The CDR3 region has the DNA TGCAGTGCTCAGGACAGGGGGCTTAGCACAGATACGCAGTATTTT.

The genes are TRBV5-1 and TRBJ2-7; tentatively, D is TRBD1 (6 bases). The CDR3 extends over 14 amino acids. With 1 base removed from V and 1 base from J, the gap between germline ends came to 9 bases. Germline CDR1 SGHRS, CDR2 YFSETQ. The CDR3 DNA is TGCGCCAGCAGCTTGAGGACAGATTCCTACGAGCAGTACTTC. Translated, it gives CASSLRTDSYEQYF.

The chain joins TRBV20-1 to TRBJ2-7; D is ambiguous. In germline, CDR1 is DFQATT, CDR2 SNEGSKA (reference sequence). The CDR3 runs 11 residues. V lost 5 bases and J lost 5, with 10 bases in between. The CDR3 protein is CSARRSNEQYF. CDR3 nucleotide sequence: TGCAGTGCTCGCCGGAGCAACGAGCAGTACTTC.

The J gene is TRBJ2-1, the V gene TRBV2; weak D call: TRBD2 (6 bases). The germline V gene has CDR1 SNHLY and CDR2 FYNNEI. CDR3 length: 11 residues. The CDR3 loop is CVTSRENEQFF. CDR3 coding DNA: TGTGTCACTAGTCGGGAGAATGAGCAGTTCTTC.